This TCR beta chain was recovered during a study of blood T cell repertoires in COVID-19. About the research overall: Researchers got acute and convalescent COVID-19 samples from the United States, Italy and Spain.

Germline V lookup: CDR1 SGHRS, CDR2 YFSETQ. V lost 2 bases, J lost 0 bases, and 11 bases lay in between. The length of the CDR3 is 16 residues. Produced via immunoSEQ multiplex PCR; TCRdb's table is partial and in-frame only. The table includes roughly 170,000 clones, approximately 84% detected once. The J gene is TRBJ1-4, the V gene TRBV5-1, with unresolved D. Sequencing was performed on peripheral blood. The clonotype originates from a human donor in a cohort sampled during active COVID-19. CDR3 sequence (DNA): TGCGCCAGCAGCTTTGTGCCAGGATCAACTAATGAAAAACTGTTTTTT. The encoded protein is CASSFVPGSTNEKLFF. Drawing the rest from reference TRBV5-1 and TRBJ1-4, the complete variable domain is KAGVTQTPRYLIKTRGQQVTLSCSPISGHRSVSWYQQTPGQGLQFLFEYFSETQRNKGNFPGRFSGRQFSNSRSEMNVSTLELGDSALYLCASSFVPGSTNEKLFFGSGTQLSVL.